The sample holds a few counts of the clone carrying this T cell receptor (beta chain). TCRdb re-called the RT-PCR reads with MiXCR, one entry per CDR3 protein. The sample includes 920,000 or so distinct CDR3 sequences, 18% of them seen just once. The V gene lost 8 bases and the J gene lost 2 bases, with 21 bases spanning the gap. This CDR3 is built from 17 residues. Germline V gene lookup returns CDR1 MNHEY and CDR2 SMNVEV (reference sequence). This sample is part of a study of patients and donors after allogeneic stem cell transplantation. The chain has TRBV27 and TRBJ2-2, with no clear D. The sequence was obtained from a human donor who was either an allogeneic HSCT recipient or a stem cell or donor lymphocyte infusion donor (not recorded which). It is not recorded whose cells these are; they may come from a transplant donor. Sequencing was performed on blood, either unsorted or a sorted T cell fraction (not recorded which). This CDR3 reads CASLAAAGQFNTGELFF. In DNA form, the CDR3 reads TGTGCCAGCCTGGCGGCGGCAGGTCAATTTAACACCGGGGAGCTGTTTTTT.